The subject of this entry is one TCR beta chain. This record comes from a study of T-cell memory formation after mild COVID-19. Overall study context: TCR clusters showed largely donor specificity.

MiXCR, applied by TCRdb to the 5' RACE reads, yields one record per CDR3 protein. The sample lists roughly 510,000 distinct CDR3 sequences, 15% to 20% occurring once. This TCR came from an adult woman who had mild COVID-19 (a few samples of this study predate the infection). Cell type and time point are not known. Material for sequencing was PBMCs or a T cell subset sorted from them (not recorded which).

The CDR3 bases are TGTGCCAGCAGCCAGAGATCCGGGAACACTGAAGCTTTCTTT. Translated: CASSQRSGNTEAFF. V is TRBV7-9 and J is TRBJ1-1, with unresolved D. Germline-derived CDR1 and CDR2 are SEHNR and FQNEAQ (reference sequence). With 5 bases removed from V and 1 base from J, the gap between germline ends came to 11 bases. The CDR3 runs to 14 residues.